These 26 T cell receptor beta chains share one sample of origin, sequenced in a study of blood T cell repertoires in COVID-19. Produced via immunoSEQ multiplex PCR; TCRdb's table is partial and in-frame only. The sample yields 350,000 to 400,000 clones, roughly 91% seen once. Specimen: PBMCs or T cells enriched from blood (not recorded which). The receptors stem from a woman aged 18 to 35 who had recovered from COVID-19.

The chain couples TRBV30 to TRBJ2-3, with D unresolved. Germline V gene lookup returns CDR1 GTSNPN and CDR2 SVGIG (reference sequence). V gave up 4 bases and J gave up 6 bases, with 8 bases separating them. CDR3 length: 11 residues. DNA for the CDR3: TGTGCCTGGAAATCTGCGGATACGCAGTATTTT. Translation gives CAWKSADTQYF. Full variable domain (rest looked up from reference TRBV30 and TRBJ2-3): SQTIHQWPATLVQPVGSPLSLECTVEGTSNPNLYWYRQAAGRGLQLLFYSVGIGQISSEVPQNLSASRPQDRQFILSSKKLLLSDSGFYLCAWKSADTQYFGPGTRLTVL.

The chain combines TRBV3-1 (or the pseudogene TRBV3-2) with TRBJ2-4; 10 bases match TRBD2. This CDR3 contains 17 residues. V trimming: 4 bases; J trimming: 3 bases; junction bases outside the gene matches: 9. Germline assignment: CDR1 LGHDT and CDR2 YNNKEL (reference sequence). The CDR3 loop is CASSPGGAGGIKNIQYF. The CDR3 DNA follows: TGTGCCAGCAGCCCCGGGGGAGCGGGGGGGATCAAAAACATTCAGTACTTC.

This chain joins TRBV18 and TRBJ1-6, with D maybe TRBD1 (6 bases). Trimming cost V 5 bases and J 7 bases, with 12 bases left between them. There are 14 residues in the CDR3. Germline loops: CDR1 KGHSH, CDR2 LQKENI. The CDR3 sequence is CASSKDRVNSPLHF. In DNA, the CDR3 is TGTGCCAGCTCAAAGGACAGAGTAAATTCACCCCTCCACTTT.

The chain couples TRBV11-2 to TRBJ2-5; D perhaps matches TRBD1 (5 bases). The CDR3 is 15 amino acids. Trimming cost V 4 bases and J 3 bases, with 15 bases left between them. Germline CDR1 SGHAT, CDR2 FQNNGV. The CDR3 DNA is TGTGCCAGCAGCTACATGGGGCCTAGGAAAGAGACCCAGTACTTC. Amino acid sequence: CASSYMGPRKETQYF.

V usage is TRBV4-2 and J usage is TRBJ2-1; 8 nucleotides match TRBD2. CDR3 size: 15 residues. CDR1 and CDR2 (germline): LGHNA, YNFKEQ. Germline trimming cut 2 bases from V and 6 bases from J; bases unmatched to any gene: 6. CDR3 nucleotides: TGTGCCAGCAGCCAACCTGTGGGACTAGTCAATGAGCAGTTCTTC. This translates into CASSQPVGLVNEQFF.

The genes are TRBV7-2 and TRBJ1-4, with TRBD1 identical over 9 bases. Per the germline V gene, CDR1 is SGHTA and CDR2 is FQGNSA. The CDR3 runs to 14 residues. The trim removed 6 bases at V and 6 bases at J, leaving 5 bases unmatched. DNA of the CDR3: TGTGCCAGCAGGACGACAGGGGGTTATGAAAAACTGTTTTTT. This translates into CASRTTGGYEKLFF.

This clone turned up a few times. The rearrangement links TRBV15 to TRBJ2-6; D might be TRBD2 (5 bases). Per the germline V gene, CDR1 is LNHNV and CDR2 is YYDKDF (reference sequence). The CDR3 extends over 18 amino acids. V lost 0 bases and J 0 bases, leaving 12 bases between the germline ends. CDR3 in amino acids: CATSRETAALSGANVLTF. For the CDR3, the DNA is TGTGCCACCAGCAGAGAAACAGCGGCCCTCTCTGGGGCCAACGTCCTGACTTTC.

Turning to this clone: Distinct nucleotide sequences in the sample also encode this CDR3. V is TRBV11-3 and J is TRBJ1-1; maybe TRBD1 (5 bases). The V end lost 1 base, the J end lost 1 base, and 7 bases lay between the germline ends. Germline V CDR1 and CDR2: SGHNT, YENEEA. The CDR3 is 14 amino acids. CDR3 protein: CASSLGRGNTEAFF. In DNA form, the CDR3 reads TGTGCCAGCAGCTTAGGGAGGGGGAACACTGAAGCTTTCTTT.

This sequence joins TRBV4-3 and TRBJ2-3; TRBD1 is a possible D gene (6 bases). The length of the CDR3 is 16 residues. V shed 5 bases and J shed 3 bases, with 18 bases lying between them. CDR1 and CDR2 (germline): LGHNA, YSLEER. CDR3 loop: CASSRTHQGITDTQYF. CDR3 nucleotides: TGCGCCAGCAGCAGAACCCATCAGGGGATTACAGATACGCAGTATTTT.

This sequence joins TRBV12-2 and TRBJ1-5; TRBD1, the table's D call, was not compared with the DNA. TRBV12-2 is a recognized pseudogene. The CDR3 extends over 17 amino acids. The chain's CDR3 is CASRLPAGTGGFQPQHF. CDR3 DNA: TGTGCAAGTCGCTTACCTGCCGGGACAGGGGGCTTTCAGCCCCAGCATTTT.

The CDR3 spells CASSQDRTERSSYNEQFF. CDR3 bases: TGCGCCAGCAGCCAAGATAGGACAGAACGGTCCTCCTACAATGAGCAGTTCTTC. This chain links TRBV4-1 with TRBJ2-1; maybe TRBD1 (6 bases). V shed 0 bases and J shed 0 bases, with 15 bases lying between them. The germline CDR1 and CDR2 sequences are MGHRA and YSYEKL. The CDR3 extends over 18 amino acids.

This clone was recorded once. The gene calls are TRBV6-1 and TRBJ2-7, with D uncertain. The CDR3 runs to 13 residues. Germline lookup yields CDR1 MNHNS and CDR2 SASEGT. V was pared by 2 bases and J by 4 bases, with 9 bases between. The CDR3 sequence: CASSESHKYEQYF. The CDR3 region has the DNA TGTGCCAGCAGTGAAAGTCACAAGTACGAGCAGTACTTC.

CDR3 loop: CACQGRTTNEKLFF. The CDR3 DNA is TGTGCCTGCCAGGGTCGTACAACTAATGAAAAACTGTTTTTT. The V call is TRBV19, the J call TRBJ1-4, with D possibly being TRBD1 (5 bases). Germline V gene sequence: CDR1 LNHDA, CDR2 SQIVND (reference sequence). The CDR3 is 14 amino acids. Trimming left V 11 bases short and J 0 bases short, with 13 bases between.

The rearrangement links TRBV25-1 to TRBJ2-5, with 12 positions matching TRBD1. Unmatched junction bases numbered 7, after V lost 4 bases and J lost 1 base. This CDR3 contains 17 residues. Germline V CDR1 and CDR2: MGHDK, SYGVNS. CDR3 region: CASSASRDRGLQETQYF. CDR3 nucleotide sequence: TGTGCCAGCAGTGCATCCAGGGACAGGGGGCTCCAAGAGACCCAGTACTTC.

The V call is TRBV10-2, the J call TRBJ2-7; D gene uncertain. Germline assignment: CDR1 WSHSY and CDR2 SAAADI. V lost 6 bases to trimming and J lost 0 bases, with 12 bases between them. This CDR3 is built from 14 residues. CDR3 DNA sequence: TGCGCCAGCAGCTTCCACAGCATCTCCTACGAGCAGTACTTC. Translating gives CASSFHSISYEQYF.

The chain couples TRBV9 to TRBJ2-3; 10 positions match TRBD2. V lost 0 bases to trimming and J lost 5 bases; unmatched junction nucleotides: 6. CDR1 SGDLS and CDR2 YYNGEE come from the germline V gene. This CDR3 region has 16 residues. The CDR3 loop is CASSVVAGGVGDTQYF. DNA of the CDR3: TGTGCCAGCAGCGTAGTAGCGGGGGGCGTGGGAGATACGCAGTATTTT.

The chain recombines TRBV6-5 with TRBJ1-1; D gene ambiguous. Germline assignment: CDR1 MNHEY and CDR2 SVGAGI. The CDR3 runs to 14 residues. Trimming stripped 3 bases from V and 1 base from J, with 9 bases between. The CDR3 loop reads CASSYEEWNTEAFF. As DNA, the CDR3 is TGTGCCAGCAGTTATGAGGAGTGGAACACTGAAGCTTTCTTT.

This chain links TRBV7-2 with TRBJ1-1; D is undetermined. CDR1 and CDR2 from the germline V gene are SGHTA and FQGNSA. The CDR3 is 17 amino acids. The ends were cut back, 2 bases at V and 0 bases at J, with 16 bases in the middle. The CDR3 reads CASSLYRGSIMNTEAFF. The CDR3 DNA follows: TGTGCCAGCAGCTTATATCGGGGTTCAATCATGAACACTGAAGCTTTCTTT.

The rearrangement links TRBV7-9 to TRBJ2-5; 9 positions match TRBD2. Germline CDR1 and CDR2: SEHNR and FQNEAQ (reference sequence). The CDR3 runs 17 residues. The V gene end was trimmed by 1 base and the J gene end by 3 bases; junction bases not matched to a gene: 9. For the CDR3, the DNA is TGTGCCAGCAGCTTAGTTTGGGGACTAGCTGGAGAAGAGACCCAGTACTTC. It codes for CASSLVWGLAGEETQYF.

The chain has TRBV18 and TRBJ2-7; TRBD2 is a possible D gene (6 bases). V shed 5 bases and J shed 5 bases, with 19 bases lying between them. The CDR3 is 15 residues long. Germline CDR1 reads KGHSH; CDR2 reads LQKENI. Here the CDR3 DNA reads TGTGCCAGCTCAAGGAATCCTGGGACTCAGAACGAGCAGTACTTC. This translates into CASSRNPGTQNEQYF.

The chain has TRBV30 and TRBJ1-1; perhaps TRBD1 as D (5 bases). Germline lookup yields CDR1 GTSNPN and CDR2 SVGIG (reference sequence). The CDR3 sequence is 13 residues long. The V and J ends lost 3 bases and 0 bases respectively, with 8 bases between them. CDR3 nucleotide sequence: TGTGCCTGGAGCCCGGGGGTGAACACTGAAGCTTTCTTT. Its protein is CAWSPGVNTEAFF.

The chain combines TRBV7-9 with TRBJ2-1; the D gene is possibly TRBD2 (6 bases). Trimming left V 2 bases short and J 0 bases short, with 8 bases between. The CDR3 is made up of 15 amino acids. The germline CDR1 and CDR2 sequences are SEHNR and FQNEAQ (reference sequence). The CDR3 is CASSLMGGSYNEQFF. DNA of the CDR3: TGTGCCAGCAGCTTAATGGGGGGCTCCTACAATGAGCAGTTCTTC. The full variable domain, completed using reference TRBV7-9 and TRBJ2-1, is DTGVSQNPRHKITKRGQNVTFRCDPISEHNRLYWYRQTLGQGPEFLTYFQNEAQLEKSRLLSDRFSAERPKGSFSTLEIQRTEQGDSAMYLCASSLMGGSYNEQFFGPGTRLTVL.

The rearrangement joins TRBV4-1 to TRBJ2-5; 10 bases align to TRBD2. V gave up 0 bases and J gave up 5 bases; unmatched junction bases: 9. CDR1 and CDR2 from the germline V gene are MGHRA and YSYEKL. The length of the CDR3 is 17 residues. CDR3 nucleotide sequence: TGCGCCAGCAGCCAAGATTGGGTAGCGGGGGGCCCTGAGACCCAGTACTTC. Translating gives CASSQDWVAGGPETQYF.

The chain combines TRBV28 with TRBJ1-1; 7 bases map to TRBD1. The germline CDR1 and CDR2 sequences are MDHEN and SYDVKM. The CDR3 spans 15 residues. V dropped 3 bases and J dropped 5; count of bases not matched to a gene: 9. CDR3: CASSFSQGGRTEAFF. CDR3 DNA sequence: TGTGCCAGCAGTTTCAGTCAGGGGGGTCGGACTGAAGCTTTCTTT.

This chain links TRBV25-1 with TRBJ1-4; D is unclear. The CDR3 contains 14 residues. Trimming stripped 3 bases from V and 6 bases from J, with 11 bases between. Germline V gene sequence: CDR1 MGHDK, CDR2 SYGVNS. The CDR3 is CASSERIVDEKLFF. The CDR3 region has the DNA TGTGCCAGCAGTGAGCGGATTGTAGATGAAAAACTGTTTTTT.

J is TRBJ2-1 and V is TRBV5-1; possible D gene TRBD1, 5 bases. Trimming stripped 0 bases from V and 8 bases from J, with 15 bases between. Per the germline V gene, CDR1 is SGHRS and CDR2 is YFSETQ. This CDR3 comprises 15 residues. As DNA, the CDR3 is TGCGCCAGCAGCTTGGTGGGGCAGGCCGCGTATGAGCAGTTCTTC. Translated: CASSLVGQAAYEQFF.